This T cell receptor beta chain was documented in a study of pediatric ulcerative colitis. Notes on the study in general: Repertoires came from total lymphocyte DNA, so rare subsets like regulatory T cells may be missed. A couple of rectal CDR3 clonotypes occurred in all ulcerative colitis patients. Clonal expansions reduced rectal repertoire diversity in acute severe colitis.

Assay used: immunoSEQ multiplex PCR; TCRdb lists only in-frame clones, some missing. The data hold about 64,000 clones, with approximately 87% observed a single time. This CDR3 spans 14 amino acids. Trimming pared 1 base from V and 5 bases from J, leaving 11 bases between. Germline V lookup: CDR1 SGHRS, CDR2 YFSETQ. A note on this clone: Antigen specificity is unknown.

The diagnostic colonoscopy in ulcerative colitis patients preceded any immunosuppressive treatment. The receptor comes from a boy between 10 and 17 years old with severe ulcerative colitis. Sequenced material: blood. The chain combines TRBV5-1 with TRBJ2-3, with D possibly TRBD1 on 5 matching bases. CDR3 in amino acids: CASSLQGPKDTQYF. CDR3 nucleotide sequence: TGCGCCAGCAGCTTGCAGGGCCCCAAAGATACGCAGTATTTT.